The 15 T cell receptor beta chains below all came from one sample that was sequenced in a study of cytomegalovirus exposure and HLA in healthy donors. The PCR made use of 60 Vbeta and 13 Jbeta primers. Assay: immunoSEQ multiplex PCR; the TCRdb copy retains only in-frame clones and omits some. The sample consists of tens of thousands of clones, approximately 70% of them appearing once. Material for sequencing was PBMCs. These receptors were obtained from a man in his sixties in good health and CMV-seropositive.

V gene TRBV4-2 combines with J gene TRBJ2-3; a possible D gene is TRBD1 (6 bases). CDR3 length: 16 residues. V lost 0 bases and J lost 6, with 16 bases in between. CDR1 is LGHNA, CDR2 YNFKEQ, per germline. The CDR3 DNA reads TGTGCCAGCAGCCAAGACGGATCACAGGGCGGGGATACGCAGTATTTT. This gives the protein CASSQDGSQGGDTQYF.

This clone has only a few counts. The chain has TRBV5-6 and TRBJ2-1; 11 bases agree with TRBD2. After removal of 3 bases from V and 5 bases from J, the junction contained 7 bases not matched to a gene. CDR1 and CDR2 from the germline V gene are SGHDT and YYEEEE. The CDR3 covers 16 residues. The CDR3 loop is CASSSLGTSGDNEQFF. In DNA, the CDR3 is TGTGCCAGCAGCTCCCTTGGGACTAGCGGAGACAATGAGCAGTTCTTC.

V is TRBV11-1 and J is TRBJ2-7; the D is unclear. CDR1 is SGHAT, CDR2 FQDESV, per germline (reference sequence). The V end lost 5 bases, the J end lost 4 bases, and 6 bases lay between the germline ends. This CDR3 has 11 amino acids. The CDR3 protein is CASSNGYEQYF. The CDR3 DNA follows: TGTGCCAGCAGCAACGGGTACGAGCAGTACTTC.

V usage is TRBV6-6 and J usage is TRBJ2-7; 8 bases align to TRBD1. Unmatched junction bases numbered 7, after V lost 7 bases and J lost 2 bases. The germline V gene encodes CDR1 MNHNY and CDR2 SVGAGI (reference sequence). The CDR3 runs 14 residues. CDR3 nucleotides: TGTGCCAGCAAAGCCAGGGGGCCTGCCTACGAGCAGTACTTC. Amino acids: CASKARGPAYEQYF.

This clone was found a few times. The J gene is TRBJ2-5, the V gene TRBV11-2, with 8 bases lining up with TRBD2. The germline CDR1 and CDR2 sequences are SGHAT and FQNNGV. The CDR3 length is 15 residues. The ends lost 0 bases at V and 11 bases at J; junction bases unmatched: 11. In DNA, the CDR3 is TGTGCCAGCAGCTTAGAACTAGCGGTTGGGTTGGAGCAGTACTTC. Encoded protein: CASSLELAVGLEQYF.

The genes are TRBV6-1 and TRBJ2-5; D gene uncertain. Trimming removed 4 bases at V and 1 base at J, with 7 bases between. CDR3 length: 13 amino acids. Germline assignment: CDR1 MNHNS and CDR2 SASEGT. The CDR3: CASSATLQETQYF. The CDR3 DNA reads as TGTGCCAGCAGTGCGACTCTCCAAGAGACCCAGTACTTC.

V usage is TRBV7-2 and J usage is TRBJ1-3; D is ambiguous. Germline lookup yields CDR1 SGHTA and CDR2 FQGNSA. Trimming left V 0 bases short and J 0 bases short, with 9 bases between. This CDR3 contains 16 residues. The chain's CDR3 is CASSLAWRISGNTIYF. CDR3 DNA: TGTGCCAGCAGCTTAGCGTGGAGAATCTCTGGAAACACCATATATTTT.

This chain uses TRBV5-4 with TRBJ1-3; perhaps TRBD1 as D (6 bases). The CDR3 runs 12 residues. V lost 1 base and J lost 13, with 12 bases in between. Germline assignment: CDR1 SGHNT and CDR2 YYREEE (reference sequence). The CDR3 region has the DNA TGTGCCAGCAGCTTGTTCACAGGGCCGATATATTTT. Protein sequence: CASSLFTGPIYF. Combining the CDR3 with reference TRBV5-4 and TRBJ1-3 gives the whole variable domain ETGVTQSPTHLIKTRGQQVTLRCSSQSGHNTVSWYQQALGQGPQFIFQYYREEENGRGNFPPRFSGLQFPNYSSELNVNALELDDSALYLCASSLFTGPIYFGEGSWLTVV.

This rearrangement joins TRBV10-3 to TRBJ1-5; D is perhaps TRBD1 (5 bases). Germline CDR1 is ENHRY and CDR2 is SYGVKD. V was shortened by 0 bases and J by 7 bases, with 10 bases between the two germline ends. This CDR3 spans 14 amino acids. The CDR3 sequence is CAISESGGWQPQHF. CDR3 coding DNA: TGTGCCATCAGTGAGTCGGGGGGTTGGCAGCCCCAGCATTTT.

This chain joins TRBV21-1 and TRBJ2-1; the D call of TRBD1 is as the table states it, not checked on the DNA. TRBV21-1 is listed as a pseudogene. This CDR3 spans 12 amino acids. CDR3 region: CASSKDPGEQFF. The CDR3 bases are TGTGCCAGCAGCAAAGATCCAGGCGAGCAGTTCTTC.

V and J are TRBV4-3 and TRBJ1-2; 9 positions agree with TRBD1. Germline-derived CDR1 and CDR2 are LGHNA and YSLEER. The ends lost 2 bases at V and 3 bases at J; junction bases unmatched: 7. The CDR3 is 16 residues long. The DNA of the CDR3 is TGCGCCAGCAGCCAAAATAAACAGGGGGCTCACTATGGCTACACCTTC. It translates to CASSQNKQGAHYGYTF.

J is TRBJ2-1 and V is TRBV19, with 16 bases fitting TRBD2. In germline, CDR1 is LNHDA, CDR2 SQIVND (reference sequence). V was pared by 3 bases and J by 7 bases, with 12 bases of the junction left unmatched. CDR3 length equals 19 residues. The CDR3 nucleotides are TGTGCCAGTAGTATCGAAACCGGGACTAGCGGGAGGGCATATAATGAGCAGTTCTTC. This codes for CASSIETGTSGRAYNEQFF.

This sequence joins TRBV11-2 and TRBJ2-5; D possibly corresponds to TRBD2 (6 bases). Between the trimmed V and J ends, which lost 4 bases and 13 bases, there was a span of 10 bases. CDR3 size: 10 residues. CDR1 SGHAT and CDR2 FQNNGV come from the germline V gene. CDR3: CASSSRTMYF. The CDR3 nucleotides are TGTGCCAGCAGCTCCAGGACTATGTACTTC.

The table lists this clone with a count of one. V and J are TRBV5-6 and TRBJ2-7; perhaps TRBD1 as D (6 bases). The CDR3 has 13 residues. V was pared by 4 bases and J by 3 bases, with 11 bases between. Germline V gene data show CDR1 as SGHDT and CDR2 as YYEEEE. The chain's CDR3 is CASSKQGYYEQYF. For the CDR3, the DNA is TGTGCCAGCAGCAAACAGGGATACTACGAGCAGTACTTC.

CDR3: CASDIAGTLISGYTF. CDR3 in DNA: TGTGCTAGTGACATTGCCGGGACACTCATATCTGGCTACACCTTC. V and J are TRBV12-5 and TRBJ1-2; weak D call: TRBD1 (6 bases). Trimming cost V 7 bases and J 7 bases, with 22 bases left between them. The CDR3 length is 15 residues. Germline V gene sequence: CDR1 LGHNT, CDR2 FRNRAP.